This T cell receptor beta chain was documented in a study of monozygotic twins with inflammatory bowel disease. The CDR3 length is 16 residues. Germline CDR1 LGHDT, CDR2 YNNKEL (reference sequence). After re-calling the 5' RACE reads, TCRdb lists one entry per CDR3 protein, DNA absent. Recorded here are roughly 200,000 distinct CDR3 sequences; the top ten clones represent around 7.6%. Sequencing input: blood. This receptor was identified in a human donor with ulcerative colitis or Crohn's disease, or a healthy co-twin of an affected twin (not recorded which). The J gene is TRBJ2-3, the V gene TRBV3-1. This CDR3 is CASSRLDVPSTDTQYF.